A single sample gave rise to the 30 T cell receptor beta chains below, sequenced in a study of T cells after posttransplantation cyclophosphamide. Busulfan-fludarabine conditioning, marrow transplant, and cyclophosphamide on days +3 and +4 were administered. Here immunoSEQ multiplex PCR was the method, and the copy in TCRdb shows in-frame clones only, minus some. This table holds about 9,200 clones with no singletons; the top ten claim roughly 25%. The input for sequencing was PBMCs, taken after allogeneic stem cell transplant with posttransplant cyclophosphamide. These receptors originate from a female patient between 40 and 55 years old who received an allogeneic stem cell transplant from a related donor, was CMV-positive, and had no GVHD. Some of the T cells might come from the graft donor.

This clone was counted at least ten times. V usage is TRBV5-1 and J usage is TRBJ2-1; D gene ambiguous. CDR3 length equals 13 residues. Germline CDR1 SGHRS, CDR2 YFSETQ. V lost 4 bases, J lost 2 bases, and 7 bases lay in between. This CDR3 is CASSPGPYNEQFF. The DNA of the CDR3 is TGCGCCAGCAGCCCTGGGCCCTACAATGAGCAGTTCTTC.

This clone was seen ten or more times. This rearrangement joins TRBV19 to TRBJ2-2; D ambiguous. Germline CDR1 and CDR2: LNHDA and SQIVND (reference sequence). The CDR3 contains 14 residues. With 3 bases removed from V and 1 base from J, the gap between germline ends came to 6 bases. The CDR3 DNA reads TGTGCCAGTAGTATTCCGGTGAACACCGGGGAGCTGTTTTTT. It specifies CASSIPVNTGELFF.

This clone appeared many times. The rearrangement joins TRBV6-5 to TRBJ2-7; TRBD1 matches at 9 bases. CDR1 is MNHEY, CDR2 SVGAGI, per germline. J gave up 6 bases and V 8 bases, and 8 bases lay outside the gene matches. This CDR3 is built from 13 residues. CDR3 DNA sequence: TGTGCCAGCGTCGGACAGGGGCGGGCCGAGCAGTACTTC. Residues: CASVGQGRAEQYF.

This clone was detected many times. The CDR3 coding sequence is TGTGCCAGCAGTTCAGGGGTCTACGAGCAGTACTTC. Translating it yields CASSSGVYEQYF. The chain combines TRBV2 with TRBJ2-7; weak D call: TRBD1 (6 bases). Germline V gives CDR1 SNHLY, CDR2 FYNNEI. The CDR3 runs to 12 residues. The V and J ends lost 5 bases and 3 bases respectively, with 8 bases between them.

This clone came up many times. CDR3 coding DNA: TGTGCCAGCAGCGGGACAGGGGGCTCTGGAAACACCATATATTTT. Its protein is CASSGTGGSGNTIYF. The genes are TRBV9 and TRBJ1-3; 10 bases map to TRBD1. CDR3 length: 15 amino acids. After removal of 3 bases from V and 0 bases from J, the junction contained 0 bases not matched to a gene. Germline assignment: CDR1 SGDLS and CDR2 YYNGEE.

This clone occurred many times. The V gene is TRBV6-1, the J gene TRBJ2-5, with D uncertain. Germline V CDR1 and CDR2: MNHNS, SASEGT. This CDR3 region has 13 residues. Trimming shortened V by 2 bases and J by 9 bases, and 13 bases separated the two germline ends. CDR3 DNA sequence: TGTGCCAGCAGTGAAAGGCTAGAAAGTCCCCAGTACTTC. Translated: CASSERLESPQYF.

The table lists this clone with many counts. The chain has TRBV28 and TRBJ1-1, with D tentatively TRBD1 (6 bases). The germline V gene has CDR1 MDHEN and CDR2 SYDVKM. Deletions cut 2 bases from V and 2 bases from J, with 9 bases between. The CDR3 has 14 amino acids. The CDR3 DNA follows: TGTGCCAGCAGTTTACCAGGGGCCAACACTGAAGCTTTCTTT. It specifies CASSLPGANTEAFF.

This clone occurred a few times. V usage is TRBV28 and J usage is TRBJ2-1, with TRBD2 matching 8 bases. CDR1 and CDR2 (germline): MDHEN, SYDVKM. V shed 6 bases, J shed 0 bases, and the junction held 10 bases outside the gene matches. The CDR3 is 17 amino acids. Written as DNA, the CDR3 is TGTGCCAGCAGCAGCTCCGGGGGGGCTCGCTCCTACAATGAGCAGTTCTTC. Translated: CASSSSGGARSYNEQFF.

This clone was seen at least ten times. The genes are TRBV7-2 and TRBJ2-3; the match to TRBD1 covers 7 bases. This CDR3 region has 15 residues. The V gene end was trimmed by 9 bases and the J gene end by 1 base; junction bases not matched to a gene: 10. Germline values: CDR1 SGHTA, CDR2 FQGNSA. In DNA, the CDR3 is TGTGCCAGTTTTGAAGGGGGCCAACGCACAGATACGCAGTATTTT. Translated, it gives CASFEGGQRTDTQYF. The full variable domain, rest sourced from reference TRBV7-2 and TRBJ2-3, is GAGVSQSPSNKVTEKGKDVELRCDPISGHTALYWYRQSLGQGLEFLIYFQGNSAPDKSGLPSDRFSAERTGGSVSTLTIQRTQQEDSAVYLCASFEGGQRTDTQYFGPGTRLTVL.

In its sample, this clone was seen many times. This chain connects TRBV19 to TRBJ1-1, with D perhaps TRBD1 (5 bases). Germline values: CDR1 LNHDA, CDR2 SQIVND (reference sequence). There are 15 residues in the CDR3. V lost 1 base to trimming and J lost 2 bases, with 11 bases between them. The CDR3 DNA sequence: TGTGCCAGTAGTATAGTGGGCGGGGCAAACACTGAAGCTTTCTTT. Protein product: CASSIVGGANTEAFF.

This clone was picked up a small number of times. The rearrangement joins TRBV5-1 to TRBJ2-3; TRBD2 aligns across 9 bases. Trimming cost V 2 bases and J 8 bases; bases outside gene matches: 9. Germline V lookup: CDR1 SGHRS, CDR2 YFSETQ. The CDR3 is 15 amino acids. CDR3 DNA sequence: TGCGCCAGCAGCTTCCCTAAGCGGGGGGACGGTACGCAGTATTTT. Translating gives CASSFPKRGDGTQYF.

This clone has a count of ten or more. The CDR3 protein is CASSWTASSGANVLTF. The CDR3, as DNA: TGCGCCAGCAGCTGGACTGCCAGCTCTGGGGCCAACGTCCTGACTTTC. This chain joins TRBV5-1 and TRBJ2-6, with D possibly being TRBD2 (5 bases). Deletions cut 3 bases from V and 0 bases from J, with 10 bases between. The CDR3 covers 16 residues. Germline V gene lookup returns CDR1 SGHRS and CDR2 YFSETQ.

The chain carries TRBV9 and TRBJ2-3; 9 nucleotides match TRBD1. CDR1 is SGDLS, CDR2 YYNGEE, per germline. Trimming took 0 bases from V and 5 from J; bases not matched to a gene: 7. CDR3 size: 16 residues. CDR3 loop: CASSVGDRVFVDTQYF. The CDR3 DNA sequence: TGTGCCAGCAGCGTAGGGGACAGGGTTTTTGTAGATACGCAGTATTTT.

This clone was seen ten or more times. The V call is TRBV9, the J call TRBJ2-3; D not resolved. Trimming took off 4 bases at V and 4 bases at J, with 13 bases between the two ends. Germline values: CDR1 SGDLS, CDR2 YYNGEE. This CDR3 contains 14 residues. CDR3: CASSPRVSADTQYF. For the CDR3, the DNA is TGTGCCAGCAGCCCACGAGTTTCAGCAGATACGCAGTATTTT.

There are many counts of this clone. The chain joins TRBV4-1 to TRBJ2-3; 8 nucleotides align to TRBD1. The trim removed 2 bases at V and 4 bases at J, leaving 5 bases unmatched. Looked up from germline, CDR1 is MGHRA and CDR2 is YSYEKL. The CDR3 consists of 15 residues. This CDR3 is CASSQHGQGADTQYF. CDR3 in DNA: TGCGCCAGCAGCCAACACGGACAGGGCGCAGATACGCAGTATTTT.

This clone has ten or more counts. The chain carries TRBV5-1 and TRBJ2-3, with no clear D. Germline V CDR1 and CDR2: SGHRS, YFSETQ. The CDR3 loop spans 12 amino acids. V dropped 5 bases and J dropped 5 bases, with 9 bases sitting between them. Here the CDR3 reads CASRGYGDTQYF. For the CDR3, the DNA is TGCGCCAGCAGAGGGTATGGAGATACGCAGTATTTT. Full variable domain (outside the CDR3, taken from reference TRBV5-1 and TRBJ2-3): KAGVTQTPRYLIKTRGQQVTLSCSPISGHRSVSWYQQTPGQGLQFLFEYFSETQRNKGNFPGRFSGRQFSNSRSEMNVSTLELGDSALYLCASRGYGDTQYFGPGTRLTVL.

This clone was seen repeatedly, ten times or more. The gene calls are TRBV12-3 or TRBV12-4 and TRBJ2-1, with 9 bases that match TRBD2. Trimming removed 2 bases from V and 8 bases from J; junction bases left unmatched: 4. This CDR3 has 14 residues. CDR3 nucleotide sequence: TGTGCCAGCAGTTTATCGGCGGGGGGGTATGAGCAGTTCTTC. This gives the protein CASSLSAGGYEQFF.

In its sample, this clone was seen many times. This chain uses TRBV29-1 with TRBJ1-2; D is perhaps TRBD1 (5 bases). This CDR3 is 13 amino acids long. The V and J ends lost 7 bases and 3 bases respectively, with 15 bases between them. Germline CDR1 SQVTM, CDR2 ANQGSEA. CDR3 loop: CSAAITGDYGYTF. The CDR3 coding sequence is TGCAGCGCCGCAATAACGGGGGACTATGGCTACACCTTC.

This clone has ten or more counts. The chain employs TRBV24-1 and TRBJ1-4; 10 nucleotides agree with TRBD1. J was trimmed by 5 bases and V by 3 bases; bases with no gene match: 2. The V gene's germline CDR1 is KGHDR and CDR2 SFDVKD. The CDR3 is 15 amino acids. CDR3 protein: CATSDGGQGNEKLFF. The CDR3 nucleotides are TGTGCCACCAGTGATGGGGGACAGGGGAATGAAAAACTGTTTTTT.

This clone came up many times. CDR3 coding DNA: TGTGCCAGCAGTTACTCCCCCCCCCGAGGGACTGAAGCTTTCTTT. It specifies CASSYSPPRGTEAFF. The chain employs TRBV6-5 and TRBJ1-1; no definite D call. Germline V gene sequence: CDR1 MNHEY, CDR2 SVGAGI. V dropped 0 bases and J dropped 5 bases, with 13 bases sitting between them. This CDR3 contains 15 residues.

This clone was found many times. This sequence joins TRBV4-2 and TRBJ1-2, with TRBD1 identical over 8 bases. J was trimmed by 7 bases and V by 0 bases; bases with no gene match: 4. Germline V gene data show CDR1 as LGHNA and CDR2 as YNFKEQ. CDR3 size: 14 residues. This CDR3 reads CASSQDQGAGGYTF. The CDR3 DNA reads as TGTGCCAGCAGCCAAGATCAGGGGGCGGGTGGCTACACCTTC.

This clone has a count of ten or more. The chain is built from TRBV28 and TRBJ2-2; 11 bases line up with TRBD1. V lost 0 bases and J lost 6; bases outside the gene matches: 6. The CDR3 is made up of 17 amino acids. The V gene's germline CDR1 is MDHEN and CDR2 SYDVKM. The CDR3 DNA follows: TGTGCCAGCAGTTTATGGGCCCTGGACAGGGGGCCCGGGGAGCTGTTTTTT. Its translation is CASSLWALDRGPGELFF.

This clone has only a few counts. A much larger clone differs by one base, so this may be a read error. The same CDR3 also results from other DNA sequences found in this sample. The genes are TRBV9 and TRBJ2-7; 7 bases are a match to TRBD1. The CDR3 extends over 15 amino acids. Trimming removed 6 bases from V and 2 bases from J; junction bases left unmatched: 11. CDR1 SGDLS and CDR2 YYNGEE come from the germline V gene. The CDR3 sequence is CASIFEQGTAYEQYF. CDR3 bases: TGTGCCAGCATTTTCGAACAGGGGACGGCCTACGAGCAGTACTTC.

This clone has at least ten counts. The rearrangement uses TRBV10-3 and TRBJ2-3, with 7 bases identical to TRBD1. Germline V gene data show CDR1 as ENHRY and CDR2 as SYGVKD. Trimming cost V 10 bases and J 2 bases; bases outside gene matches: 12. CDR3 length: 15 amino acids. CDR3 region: CATLDRVTYTDTQYF. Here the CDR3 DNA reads TGTGCCACCTTAGACAGGGTGACCTACACAGATACGCAGTATTTT.

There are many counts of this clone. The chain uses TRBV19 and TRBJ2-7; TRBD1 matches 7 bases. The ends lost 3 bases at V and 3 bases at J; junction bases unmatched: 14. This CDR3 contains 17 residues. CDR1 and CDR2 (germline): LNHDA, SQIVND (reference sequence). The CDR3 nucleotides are TGTGCCAGTAGTATTGTAGGGGACAGCGAAGGGATCTACGAGCAGTACTTC. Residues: CASSIVGDSEGIYEQYF.

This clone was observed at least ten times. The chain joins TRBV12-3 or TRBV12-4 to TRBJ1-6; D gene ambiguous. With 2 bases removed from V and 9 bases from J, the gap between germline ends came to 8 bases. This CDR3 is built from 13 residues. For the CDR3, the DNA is TGTGCCAGCAGTTTAAAAACAGCTTCACCCCTCCACTTT. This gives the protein CASSLKTASPLHF.

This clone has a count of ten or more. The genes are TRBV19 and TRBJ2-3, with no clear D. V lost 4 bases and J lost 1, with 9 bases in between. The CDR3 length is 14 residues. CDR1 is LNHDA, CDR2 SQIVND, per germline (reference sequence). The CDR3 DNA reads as TGTGCCAGTAGTACACGGTCGGGCACAGATACGCAGTATTTT. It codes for CASSTRSGTDTQYF.

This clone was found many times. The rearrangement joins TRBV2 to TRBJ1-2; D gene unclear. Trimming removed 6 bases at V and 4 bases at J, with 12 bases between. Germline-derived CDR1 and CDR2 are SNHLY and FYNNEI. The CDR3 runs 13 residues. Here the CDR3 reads CASRKGETYGYTF. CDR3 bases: TGTGCCAGCAGAAAGGGTGAGACCTATGGCTACACCTTC.

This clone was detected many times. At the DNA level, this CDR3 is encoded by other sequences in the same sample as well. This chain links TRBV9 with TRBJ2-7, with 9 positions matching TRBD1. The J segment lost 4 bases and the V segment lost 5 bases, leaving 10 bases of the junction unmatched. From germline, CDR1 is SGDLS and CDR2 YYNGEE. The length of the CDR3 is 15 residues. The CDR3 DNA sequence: TGTGCCAGCAGTTTCGGACAGGGGACGGCATACGAGCAGTACTTC. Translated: CASSFGQGTAYEQYF.

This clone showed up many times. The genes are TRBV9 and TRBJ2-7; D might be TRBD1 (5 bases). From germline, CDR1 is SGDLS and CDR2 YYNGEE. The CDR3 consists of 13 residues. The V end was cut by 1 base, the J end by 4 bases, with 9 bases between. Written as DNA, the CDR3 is TGTGCCAGCAGCGTAACCCAGGGTTACGAGCAGTACTTC. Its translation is CASSVTQGYEQYF. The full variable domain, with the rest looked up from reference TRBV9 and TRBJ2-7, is DSGVTQTPKHLITATGQRVTLRCSPRSGDLSVYWYQQSLDQGLQFLIQYYNGEERAKGNILERFSAQQFPDLHSELNLSSLELGDSALYFCASSVTQGYEQYFGPGTRLTVT.